This T cell receptor beta chain was sequenced for a study of T-cell reconstitution after alpha-beta-depleted transplantation in children. Trimming took off 5 bases at V and 0 bases at J, with 14 bases between the two ends. CDR3 size: 17 residues. Unique molecular identifiers were incorporated during preparation of the TCRbeta library. TCRdb reprocessed the PCR reads with MiXCR, giving one entry per CDR3 protein. Altogether hundreds of thousands of distinct CDR3 sequences are present, roughly 13% being singletons, with the ten largest covering about 2.2%. This clonotype was counted a few times. No antigen is known for it. Study conclusions and caveats: Certain patients had high TCRbeta diversity at day 60, and it came from recipient T cells and thymic progenitors that survived.

The receptor comes from a male patient younger than 18 who had a stem cell transplant for acute myeloid leukemia, so the T cells may come from the graft donor. The sequenced sample was PBMCs, mostly from graft donor cells, obtained 360 days after TCRalphabeta/CD19-depleted stem cell transplant. V is TRBV12-3 or TRBV12-4 and J is TRBJ2-6; D is unresolved. The CDR3 coding sequence is TGTGCCAGCAGTCCTTGGACCACTTACTCTGGGGCCAACGTCCTGACTTTC. This gives the protein CASSPWTTYSGANVLTF.